Each of the 23 T cell receptor beta chains below was sequenced from the same sample in a study of blood T cells in healthy people across ages. It was with a sample-barcoded 5' primer and a J-beta primer mix that a second PCR of roughly 7 to 12 cycles was run. One entry per CDR3 protein, called by TCRdb with MiXCR from the 5' RACE reads. The profile shows some 880,000 distinct CDR3 sequences, around 36% of them singletons. The sequenced sample consisted of blood. Receptors were obtained from a man between 18 and 35 years old in good health.

The V call is TRBV12-3 or TRBV12-4, the J call TRBJ2-7, with D possibly TRBD2 on 5 matching bases. Trimming took off 6 bases at V and 7 bases at J, with 16 bases between the two ends. The CDR3 covers 13 residues. CDR3 residues: CASSHASSNEQYF. The DNA for the CDR3 is TGTGCCAGCAGCCACGCTAGCTCCAATGAGCAGTACTTC.

J is TRBJ1-5 and V is TRBV12-3 or TRBV12-4; TRBD1 matches at 9 bases. The CDR3 consists of 16 residues. V lost 5 bases and J lost 1; bases outside the gene matches: 6. CDR3 in amino acids: CASSPRTGVSNQPQHF. The CDR3 DNA reads TGTGCCAGCAGTCCCCGGACAGGGGTAAGCAATCAGCCCCAGCATTTT.

The chain joins TRBV11-2 to TRBJ2-1; D not resolved. Germline loops: CDR1 SGHAT, CDR2 FQNNGV. Trimming shortened V by 5 bases and J by 6 bases, and 8 bases separated the two germline ends. There are 12 residues in the CDR3. The CDR3 loop reads CASSPPFNEQFF. DNA of the CDR3: TGTGCCAGCAGCCCCCCCTTCAATGAGCAGTTCTTC.

This clonotype turned up a few times. The chain combines TRBV4-2 with TRBJ2-3, with 11 bases identical to TRBD2. This CDR3 is built from 17 residues. Trimming took 0 bases from V and 0 from J; bases not matched to a gene: 2. Per germline, CDR1 LGHNA and CDR2 YNFKEQ. CDR3 DNA sequence: TGTGCCAGCAGCCAAGATAGCGGGGGGGCCAGCACAGATACGCAGTATTTT. Protein: CASSQDSGGASTDTQYF.

In regard to this clonotype: It may be a read error: a sequence one base away is much more abundant. The V gene is TRBV7-2, the J gene TRBJ2-1; D call uncertain. Germline V CDR1 and CDR2: SGHTA, FQGNSA. V was clipped by 7 bases and J by 8 bases, with 12 bases between them. CDR3 length: 12 residues. The CDR3 bases are TGTGCCAGCATTCATAGGTTCTATGAGCAGTTCTTC. Its translation is CASIHRFYEQFF. Full variable domain (outside the CDR3, taken from reference TRBV7-2 and TRBJ2-1): GAGVSQSPSNKVTEKGKDVELRCDPISGHTALYWYRQSLGQGLEFLIYFQGNSAPDKSGLPSDRFSAERTGGSVSTLTIQRTQQEDSAVYLCASIHRFYEQFFGPGTRLTVL.

The chain combines TRBV20-1 with TRBJ2-4; the D gene is possibly TRBD2 (6 bases). CDR3 length equals 12 residues. Trimming removed 5 bases from V and 12 bases from J, with 17 bases in between. Germline CDR1 DFQATT, CDR2 SNEGSKA (reference sequence). DNA of the CDR3: TGCAGTGCTCGCTTTTGGAGGGTTGATCAGTACTTC. Its translation: CSARFWRVDQYF.

CDR3 DNA: TGTGCCAGCGGTACCCCCGGGACAGAAGAGACCCAGTACTTC. Its protein product is CASGTPGTEETQYF. V and J are TRBV12-3 or TRBV12-4 and TRBJ2-5, with TRBD1 matching over 7 bases. CDR3 length: 14 residues. With 8 bases clipped from V and 3 bases from J, the junction kept 9 bases outside the gene matches.

This clonotype was counted between two and nine times. V usage is TRBV4-2 and J usage is TRBJ2-7, with a tentative D call TRBD2 (5 bases). The V gene lost 0 bases and the J gene lost 3 bases, with 15 bases spanning the gap. CDR3 length equals 16 residues. Germline V CDR1 and CDR2: LGHNA, YNFKEQ. The CDR3 loop reads CASSQELESSVYEQYF. CDR3 bases: TGTGCCAGCAGCCAAGAACTAGAGTCGTCGGTCTACGAGCAGTACTTC.

This clonotype occurred once. A read error may produce the germline difference seen at one junction end. The rearrangement joins TRBV4-2 to TRBJ2-1; D is unresolved. This CDR3 is 15 amino acids long. Germline CDR1 is LGHNA and CDR2 is YNFKEQ. CDR3 nucleotide sequence: TGTGCCAGCAGCCAAGACTGGGGATCGTACAATGGGCAGTTCTTC. Protein sequence: CASSQDWGSYNGQFF.

The chain combines TRBV12-3 or TRBV12-4 with TRBJ1-1; D unresolved. The CDR3 covers 15 residues. V was pared by 6 bases and J by 1 base, with 15 bases between. Here the CDR3 reads CASSIGGGSNTEAFF. The CDR3 DNA sequence: TGTGCCAGCAGCATAGGAGGAGGGTCGAACACTGAAGCTTTCTTT.

This clonotype was counted once. The chain carries TRBV12-3 or TRBV12-4 and TRBJ2-5; perhaps TRBD2 as D (5 bases). The CDR3 has 11 residues. V was clipped by 5 bases and J by 9 bases, with 10 bases between them. The CDR3 DNA sequence: TGTGCCAGCAGTAATGGGGAGCCCCAGTACTTC. It yields the protein CASSNGEPQYF.

This clonotype was observed at least ten times. The chain has TRBV27 and TRBJ2-1; D is unresolved. In germline, CDR1 is MNHEY, CDR2 SMNVEV (reference sequence). This CDR3 has 12 amino acids. V lost 6 bases, J lost 7 bases, and 10 bases lay in between. This CDR3 is CASSHKLNEQFF. DNA for the CDR3: TGTGCCAGCAGCCACAAGTTGAATGAGCAGTTCTTC.

V gene TRBV7-8 combines with J gene TRBJ2-1, with TRBD2 matching over 7 bases. Germline V gene lookup returns CDR1 SGHVS and CDR2 FQNEAQ. There are 17 residues in the CDR3. J was trimmed by 6 bases and V by 2 bases; bases with no gene match: 13. CDR3 amino acids: CASSLSAGDYLGNEQFF. DNA of the CDR3: TGTGCCAGCAGCTTATCTGCCGGGGACTACCTTGGCAATGAGCAGTTCTTC.

This chain links TRBV20-1 with TRBJ1-4; TRBD1 matches at 9 bases. V shed 6 bases and J 4 bases; nucleotides not matched to a gene: 12. The CDR3 consists of 16 residues. Per germline, CDR1 DFQATT and CDR2 SNEGSKA (reference sequence). CDR3 sequence (DNA): TGCAGTGCCAGGCGACAGGGGGTGTACGGTAATGAAAAACTGTTTTTT. As protein: CSARRQGVYGNEKLFF.

Concerning this clonotype: The junction shows a germline mismatch at one end, possibly a read error. The rearrangement uses TRBV7-9 and TRBJ2-7; possibly TRBD1 for D (6 bases). The CDR3 has 13 amino acids. The germline V gene has CDR1 SEHNR and CDR2 FQNEAQ (reference sequence). The CDR3 nucleotides read TGTACCAGCGGAAGATCAGGGGACTACGAGCAGTACTTC. Translation: CTSGRSGDYEQYF.

The V and J genes are TRBV7-9 and TRBJ2-1; 8 positions agree with TRBD1. V lost 1 base to trimming and J lost 2 bases; unmatched junction nucleotides: 4. CDR1 and CDR2 (germline): SEHNR, FQNEAQ (reference sequence). This CDR3 has 16 residues. The CDR3 spells CASSLVGQVTYNEQFF. In nucleotides, the CDR3 is TGTGCCAGCAGCTTAGTGGGACAGGTTACCTACAATGAGCAGTTCTTC.

Regarding this clonotype: At one end, the junction sequence differs from germline, possibly due to a read error. The chain recombines TRBV4-3 with TRBJ1-6; D uncertain. Germline lookup yields CDR1 LGHNA and CDR2 YSLEER. The CDR3 is made up of 13 amino acids. The CDR3 loop reads CASSQDGRSPFHF. Written as DNA, the CDR3 is TGCGCCAGCAGCCAAGATGGGCGATCACCCTTCCACTTT.

The CDR3, as DNA: TGTGCCAGCAGGATTAGCGGGGGGGGCTCCTACAATGAGCAGTACTTC. Its protein is CASRISGGGSYNEQYF. The gene calls are TRBV27 and TRBJ2-1, with 11 bases lining up with TRBD2. The J call may be wrong; the DNA end is better matched by TRBJ2-7. The CDR3 spans 16 residues. CDR1 MNHEY and CDR2 SMNVEV come from the germline V gene (reference sequence).

The chain recombines TRBV7-2 with TRBJ2-1; D remains unclear. Trimming removed 7 bases at V and 3 bases at J, with 7 bases between. There are 12 residues in the CDR3. Germline V gene sequence: CDR1 SGHTA, CDR2 FQGNSA. CDR3 loop: CASISDYNEQFF. The CDR3 nucleotides are TGTGCCAGCATCTCGGACTACAATGAGCAGTTCTTC.

A remark on this clonotype: A much larger clone differs from this one at a single base, so this may be a read error. This chain joins TRBV29-1 and TRBJ2-3, with D maybe TRBD2 (5 bases). The CDR3 is 15 amino acids. Trimming took 3 bases from V and 2 from J, leaving 15 bases between them. Germline values: CDR1 SQVTM, CDR2 ANQGSEA. CDR3 residues: CSVDSEAIVTDTQYF. In DNA form, the CDR3 reads TGCAGCGTTGATTCGGAGGCGATTGTCACAGATACGCAGTATTTT.

This chain joins TRBV3-1 and TRBJ1-1, with D maybe TRBD1 (5 bases). The V gene's germline CDR1 is LGHDT and CDR2 YNNKEL (reference sequence). V lost 4 bases, J lost 4 bases, and 13 bases lay in between. The CDR3 contains 14 residues. This chain's CDR3 is CASSRRDGTTEAFF. DNA of the CDR3: TGTGCCAGCAGCCGGAGGGACGGAACCACTGAAGCTTTCTTT.

This clonotype was counted many times. The chain is built from TRBV29-1 and TRBJ2-3; D uncertain. V was cut by 3 bases and J by 3 bases, with 4 bases left in between. Looked up from germline, CDR1 is SQVTM and CDR2 is ANQGSEA. The CDR3 extends over 11 amino acids. The CDR3 region is CSVDTTDTQYF. Here the CDR3 DNA reads TGCAGCGTTGATACGACAGATACGCAGTATTTT.

The CDR3 DNA reads TGTGCCAGCAGCTCCCGGGACAGCTATCAGCCCCAGCATTTT. It codes for CASSSRDSYQPQHF. The gene calls are TRBV7-2 and TRBJ1-5, with TRBD1 matching over 7 bases. V lost 4 bases and J lost 5; bases outside the gene matches: 5. CDR3 length: 14 amino acids. Germline assignment: CDR1 SGHTA and CDR2 FQGNSA.